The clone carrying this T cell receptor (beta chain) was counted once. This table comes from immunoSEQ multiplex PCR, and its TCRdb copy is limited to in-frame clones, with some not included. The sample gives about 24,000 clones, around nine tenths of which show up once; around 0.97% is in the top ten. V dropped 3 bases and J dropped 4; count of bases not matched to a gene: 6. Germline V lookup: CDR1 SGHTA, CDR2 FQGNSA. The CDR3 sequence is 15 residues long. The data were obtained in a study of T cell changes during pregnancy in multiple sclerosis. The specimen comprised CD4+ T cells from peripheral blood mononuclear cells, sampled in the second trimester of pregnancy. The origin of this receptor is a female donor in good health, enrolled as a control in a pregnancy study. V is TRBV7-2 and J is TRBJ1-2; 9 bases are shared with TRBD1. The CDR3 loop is CASSFLTGGPYGYTF. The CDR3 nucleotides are TGTGCCAGCAGCTTCCTCACAGGGGGCCCCTATGGCTACACCTTC.